A selection of T cell receptor beta chains follows, all from one sample in a study of OX40 agonist ivuxolimab in advanced cancers. Measured with immunoSEQ multiplex PCR; TCRdb has only the in-frame clones, and not every one. In the table there are about 80,000 clones, about 86% of which are singletons. This specimen consisted of CD4+ or CD8+ T cells sorted from blood, obtained in a trial of the OX40 agonist ivuxolimab. The receptors come from an adult with an advanced solid tumor such as melanoma, head and neck, liver or kidney cancer. Both conserved end residues are part of each CDR3. The D gene is left open where the match is weak. Part of the rows lack a size; the others show once, few, many or a class for expanded clones.

TGTGCCAGCAGCGTAGTCCGGGGGCGGACCGGGGAGCTGTTTTTT | CASSVVRGRTGELFF | NA | NA | TRBJ2-2 | 15 | TRBV9
TGTGCCAGCAGCTTAGTGGTCTCGAGGGGCAATGAGCAGTTCTTC | CASSLVVSRGNEQFF | NA | NA | TRBJ2-1 | 15 | TRBV13
TGTGCCAGCAGCCAAACGCAGGGTGTAGGAGAGACCCAGTACTTC | CASSQTQGVGETQYF | NA | NA | TRBJ2-5 | 15 | TRBV7-9
TGTGCCAGCAGTGACGGCTCTGGGGCCAACGTCCTGACTTTC | CASSDGSGANVLTF | NA | once | TRBJ2-6 | 14 | TRBV2
TGTGCCAGCAGCCAGGGACTAAACCCCTACGAGCAGTACTTC | CASSQGLNPYEQYF | TRBD2 | NA | TRBJ2-7 | 14 | TRBV4-2
TGCAGCGCAAGCGGGGGCTTCGGCTACACCTTC | CSASGGFGYTF | NA | NA | TRBJ1-2 | 11 | TRBV29-1
TGCAGCGTCGACCTGACAGGGGCGAACACTGAAGCTTTCTTT | CSVDLTGANTEAFF | TRBD1 | NA | TRBJ1-1 | 14 | TRBV29-1
TGCAGCGTTGAAGTTGGGGTGGGAAACACCATATATTTT | CSVEVGVGNTIYF | NA | NA | TRBJ1-3 | 13 | TRBV29-1
TGTGCCTCTGGACTAGCGGGAGTCAATGAGCAGTTCTTC | CASGLAGVNEQFF | TRBD2 | NA | TRBJ2-1 | 13 | TRBV30
TGTGCCAGCAGCTCCGATAGCAATCAGCCCCAGCATTTT | CASSSDSNQPQHF | NA | few | TRBJ1-5 | 13 | TRBV5-4
TGTGCCTGGAGTGGCGGGGGGGTCGGCAATCAGCCCCAGCATTTT | CAWSGGGVGNQPQHF | NA | NA | TRBJ1-5 | 15 | TRBV30
TGTGCCAGCAGCCAAGAAATTTTGGTTCCCTATGGCTACACCTTC | CASSQEILVPYGYTF | NA | NA | TRBJ1-2 | 15 | TRBV4-2
TGTGCCATCAGTGAAGCAGACAGGGGAAGAGGCCCCGGGGAGCTGTTTTTT | CAISEADRGRGPGELFF | TRBD1 | NA | TRBJ2-2 | 17 | TRBV10-3
TGTGCCAGCAGCCCTTGGGACGGTACTAACTATGGCTACACCTTC | CASSPWDGTNYGYTF | NA | NA | TRBJ1-2 | 15 | TRBV9
TGTTCAGCGGGGGGGATAAATGAGCAGTTCTTC | CSAGGINEQFF | TRBD2 | NA | TRBJ2-1 | 11 | TRBV19
TGCAGCGCGGGACAGCTTAATGAAAAACTGTTTTTT | CSAGQLNEKLFF | TRBD1 | NA | TRBJ1-4 | 12 | TRBV29-1
TGTGCCAGCAGCCTGGACAGGCTGAACACTGAAGCTTTCTTT | CASSLDRLNTEAFF | TRBD1 | NA | TRBJ1-1 | 14 | TRBV5-4
TGTGCCAGTAGCAGACAGGGGAATCAGCCCCAGCATTTT | CASSRQGNQPQHF | TRBD1 | NA | TRBJ1-5 | 13 | TRBV19
TGTGCCAGCAGTTCAGGACAGGGGAGGCAGCCCCAGCATTTT | CASSSGQGRQPQHF | TRBD1 | once | TRBJ1-5 | 14 | TRBV6-6
TGTGCCAGCAGCAAGGGCCCAGACCCCTCCTACGAGCAGTACTTC | CASSKGPDPSYEQYF | NA | NA | TRBJ2-7 | 15 | TRBV27
TGTGCCAGCAGCTCCGGGACAGGGGAATACGAGCAGTACTTC | CASSSGTGEYEQYF | TRBD1 | NA | TRBJ2-7 | 14 | TRBV7-6
TGTGCCAGCAGCGTAGGTCTGGCGGCGGTAAACGAAAAACTGTTTTTT | CASSVGLAAVNEKLFF | NA | NA | TRBJ1-4 | 16 | TRBV9
TGTGCCACCAGCGCCCGATCAAACTACGAGCAGTACTTC | CATSARSNYEQYF | NA | NA | TRBJ2-7 | 13 | TRBV15
TGTGCCAGCAGTTTCCTAACTCTCGGGACAGGGGCTCCAACTAATGAAAAACTGTTTTTT | CASSFLTLGTGAPTNEKLFF | TRBD1 | NA | TRBJ1-4 | 20 | TRBV28
TGTGCCAGCAGCCAAGAGTATGAACAGCCCCAGCATTTT | CASSQEYEQPQHF | NA | NA | TRBJ1-5 | 13 | TRBV4-2
TGTGCCAGCAGTTTACAGGGACTAGCGGGGGACAATGAGCAGTTCTTC | CASSLQGLAGDNEQFF | TRBD2 | NA | TRBJ2-1 | 16 | TRBV28